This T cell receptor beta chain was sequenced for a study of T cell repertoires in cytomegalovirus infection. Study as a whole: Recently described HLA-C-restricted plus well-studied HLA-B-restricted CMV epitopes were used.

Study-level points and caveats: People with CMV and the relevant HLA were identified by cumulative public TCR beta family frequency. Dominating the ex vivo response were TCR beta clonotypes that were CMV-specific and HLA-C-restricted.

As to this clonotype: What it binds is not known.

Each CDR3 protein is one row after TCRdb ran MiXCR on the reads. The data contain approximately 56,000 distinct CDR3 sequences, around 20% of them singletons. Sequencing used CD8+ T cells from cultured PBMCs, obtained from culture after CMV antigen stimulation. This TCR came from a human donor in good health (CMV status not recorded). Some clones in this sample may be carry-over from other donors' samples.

CDR3 DNA: TGTGCCAGCAGCTTAATGACGGACAGCTATGAAAAACTGTTTTTT. Residues: CASSLMTDSYEKLFF. The rearrangement links TRBV5-6 to TRBJ1-4; the D gene is possibly TRBD1 (6 bases). V was pared by 2 bases and J by 6 bases, with 14 bases between. The CDR3 contains 15 residues. Germline V gives CDR1 SGHDT, CDR2 YYEEEE.